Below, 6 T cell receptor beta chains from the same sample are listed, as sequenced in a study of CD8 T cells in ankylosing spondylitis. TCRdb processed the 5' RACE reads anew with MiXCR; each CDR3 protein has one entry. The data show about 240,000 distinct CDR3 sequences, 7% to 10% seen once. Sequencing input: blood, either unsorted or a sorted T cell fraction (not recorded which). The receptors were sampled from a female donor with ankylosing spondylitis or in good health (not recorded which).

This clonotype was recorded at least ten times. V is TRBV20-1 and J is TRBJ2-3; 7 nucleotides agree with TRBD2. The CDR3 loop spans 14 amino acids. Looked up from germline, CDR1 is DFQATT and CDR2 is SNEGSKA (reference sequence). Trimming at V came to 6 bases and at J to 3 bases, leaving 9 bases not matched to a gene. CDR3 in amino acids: CSALGLPLTDTQYF. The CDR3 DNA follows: TGCAGTGCCCTGGGACTACCTCTGACAGATACGCAGTATTTT.

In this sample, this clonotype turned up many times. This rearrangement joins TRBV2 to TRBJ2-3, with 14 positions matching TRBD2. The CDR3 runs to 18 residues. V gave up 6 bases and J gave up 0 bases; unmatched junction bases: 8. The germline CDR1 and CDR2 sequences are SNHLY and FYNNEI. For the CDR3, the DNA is TGTGCCAGCAGGGGACTAGCGGGAGCTACTCTAAGCACAGATACGCAGTATTTT. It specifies CASRGLAGATLSTDTQYF.

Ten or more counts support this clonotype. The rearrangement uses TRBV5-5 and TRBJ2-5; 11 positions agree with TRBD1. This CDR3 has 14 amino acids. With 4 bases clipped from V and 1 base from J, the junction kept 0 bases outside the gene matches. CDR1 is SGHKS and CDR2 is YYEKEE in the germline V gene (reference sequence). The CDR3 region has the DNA TGTGCCAGCAGCGGGACAGGGGGCCAAGAGACCCAGTACTTC. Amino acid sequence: CASSGTGGQETQYF.

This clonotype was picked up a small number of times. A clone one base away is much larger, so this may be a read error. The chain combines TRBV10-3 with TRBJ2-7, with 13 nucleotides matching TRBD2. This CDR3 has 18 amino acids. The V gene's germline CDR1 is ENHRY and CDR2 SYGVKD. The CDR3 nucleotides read TGTGTCATCAGTGAGTGGGGACTAGCGGGAATCGGAGCCGACGAGCAGTACTTC. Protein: CVISEWGLAGIGADEQYF.

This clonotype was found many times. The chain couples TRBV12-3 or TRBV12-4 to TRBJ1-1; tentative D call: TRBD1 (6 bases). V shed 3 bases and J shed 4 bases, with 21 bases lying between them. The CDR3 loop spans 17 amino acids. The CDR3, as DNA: TGTGCCAGCAGTTTCCTAGGGGGTGGGGGAAGTCCCACTGAAGCTTTCTTT. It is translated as CASSFLGGGGSPTEAFF.

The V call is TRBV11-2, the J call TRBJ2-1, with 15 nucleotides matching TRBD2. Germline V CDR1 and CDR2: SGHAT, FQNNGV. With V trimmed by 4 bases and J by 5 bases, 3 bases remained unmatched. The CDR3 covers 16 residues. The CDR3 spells CASSSRTSGRDNEQFF. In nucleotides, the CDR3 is TGTGCCAGCAGCTCCCGGACTAGCGGGAGGGACAATGAGCAGTTCTTC.